These 2 T cell receptor beta chains were all obtained from the same sample, sequenced in a study of early T cells in non-severe SARS-CoV-2 infection. In TCRdb, the 5' RACE reads were re-called with MiXCR into one record per CDR3 protein. In the table there are about 27,000 distinct CDR3 sequences, roughly 5% of which are singletons. Input material: whole blood. The receptors were gathered from an adult who was a healthcare worker with PCR-confirmed SARS-CoV-2 infection or an uninfected control (not recorded which).

This clonotype came up a few times. The chain couples TRBV5-5 to TRBJ2-2, with TRBD1 matching over 10 bases. This CDR3 has 15 amino acids. J lost 6 bases, V lost 3 bases, and 5 bases had no gene match. Germline assignment: CDR1 SGHKS and CDR2 YYEKEE (reference sequence). DNA for the CDR3: TGTGCCAGCAGCTGGGGACAGGGGTTTGCCGGGGAGCTGTTTTTT. It is translated as CASSWGQGFAGELFF.

The chain links TRBV10-3 to TRBJ2-3, with 11 bases that match TRBD2. CDR1 and CDR2 (germline): ENHRY, SYGVKD. The CDR3 sequence is 16 residues long. J was trimmed by 2 bases and V by 2 bases; bases with no gene match: 3. The CDR3, as DNA: TGTGCCATCAGTGAGGGGACTAGCGGACCCACAGATACGCAGTATTTT. Protein: CAISEGTSGPTDTQYF.